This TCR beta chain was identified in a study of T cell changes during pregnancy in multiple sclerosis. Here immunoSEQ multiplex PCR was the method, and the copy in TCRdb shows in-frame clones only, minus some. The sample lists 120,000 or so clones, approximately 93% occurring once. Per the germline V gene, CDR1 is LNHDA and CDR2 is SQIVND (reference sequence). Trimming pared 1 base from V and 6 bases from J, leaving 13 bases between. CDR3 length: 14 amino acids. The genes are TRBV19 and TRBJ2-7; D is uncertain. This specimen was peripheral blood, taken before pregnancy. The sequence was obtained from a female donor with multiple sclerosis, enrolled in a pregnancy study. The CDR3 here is CASSIGAYPSEQYF. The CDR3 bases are TGTGCCAGTAGTATAGGGGCCTATCCGAGCGAGCAGTACTTC.